This T cell receptor (beta chain) was identified during a study of T cell responses to AZD1222 COVID-19 vaccine. Trimming left V 0 bases short and J 2 bases short, with 14 bases between. The germline V gene encodes CDR1 SGHDT and CDR2 YYEEEE. This CDR3 comprises 16 residues. General study findings and limits: White British ancestry dominated among donors, who included more females, and clonal diversity was possibly underestimated.

Here immunoSEQ multiplex PCR was the method, and the copy in TCRdb shows in-frame clones only, minus some. The repertoire includes approximately 81,000 clones, around four fifths of them detected once, and about 1.3% sits in the top ten. Ten or more counts support this clone. What it binds is unknown. The V gene is TRBV5-6, the J gene TRBJ2-5; D remains unclear. The origin of this receptor is an adult who received the AZD1222 COVID-19 vaccine. Specimen: peripheral blood, collected 28 days after the second AZD1222 dose. The CDR3: CASSLGPHRRQETQYF. For the CDR3, the DNA is TGTGCCAGCAGCTTGGGGCCTCACCGGCGACAAGAGACCCAGTACTTC. The whole variable domain, remainder taken from reference TRBV5-6 and TRBJ2-5, is DAGVTQSPTHLIKTRGQQVTLRCSPKSGHDTVSWYQQALGQGPQFIFQYYEEEERQRGNFPDRFSGHQFPNYSSELNVNALLLGDSALYLCASSLGPHRRQETQYFGPGTRLLVL.